The T cell receptor (beta chain) described here comes from a study of T cell responses to AZD1222 COVID-19 vaccine. The V segment lost 5 bases and the J segment 5 bases; nucleotides outside the gene matches: 4. Germline assignment: CDR1 SGHTA and CDR2 FQGNSA. The CDR3 is 13 residues long. Sequencing was performed with immunoSEQ multiplex PCR; in TCRdb, only in-frame clones are kept and a portion is missing. The repertoire holds some 96,000 clones, with approximately 87% as singletons. Comment on this clone: Other DNA sequences in the sample encode the same CDR3.

The TCR comes from an adult in good health. The chain combines TRBV7-2 with TRBJ2-3, with 7 positions matching TRBD1. Sequencing used peripheral blood, obtained on day 0 of MenACWY control vaccination. This CDR3 reads CASSPRDRDTQYF. CDR3 sequence (DNA): TGTGCCAGCAGCCCCAGGGACAGAGATACGCAGTATTTT.